The sequence of this T cell receptor (beta chain) was determined in a study of vaccination and CD4 T cells after COVID-19. The CDR3 has 18 residues. Losses at the gene ends were 0 bases for V and 3 bases for J; bases not matched to a gene: 10. The germline V gene has CDR1 SGDLS and CDR2 YYNGEE. General study findings and limits: Nearly all convalescent vaccine-specific clones, 304 of 307, recognized only SARS-CoV-2 spike.

As to treatment: roughly nine-day PBMC culture with coronavirus spike peptide pools or control peptides (ViraFEST assay). Cultured CD4+ T cells had their DNA profiled by the Oncomine TCR Beta short-read assay. TCRdb reprocessed the PCR reads via MiXCR and lists one record per CDR3 protein. This table holds approximately 13,000 distinct CDR3 sequences, roughly half found once. Worth noting for this clonotype: Its target is unknown.

The chain couples TRBV9 to TRBJ2-2; the match to TRBD2 covers 8 bases. The sequence derives from a human donor who had recovered from COVID-19. Sequencing was carried out using CD4+ T cells from blood, cultured in vitro. CDR3 DNA: TGTGCCAGCAGCGTAGGGCGGGGGGCTTGGCGGCACACCGGGGAGCTGTTTTTT. This codes for CASSVGRGAWRHTGELFF.